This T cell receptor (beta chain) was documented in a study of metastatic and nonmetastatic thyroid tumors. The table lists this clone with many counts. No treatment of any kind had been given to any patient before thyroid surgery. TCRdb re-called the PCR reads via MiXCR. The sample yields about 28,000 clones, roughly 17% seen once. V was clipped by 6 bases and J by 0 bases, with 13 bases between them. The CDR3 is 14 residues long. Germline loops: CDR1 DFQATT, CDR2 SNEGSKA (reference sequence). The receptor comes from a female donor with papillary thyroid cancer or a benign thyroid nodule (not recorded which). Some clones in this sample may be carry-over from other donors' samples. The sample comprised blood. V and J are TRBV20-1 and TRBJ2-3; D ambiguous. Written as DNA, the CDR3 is TGCAGTGCCCTGGTGGATCCTAGCACAGATACGCAGTATTTT. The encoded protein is CSALVDPSTDTQYF.